A selection of T cell receptor beta chains follows, all from one sample in a study of blood T cell repertoires in COVID-19. Using immunoSEQ multiplex PCR, the repertoire was profiled, and TCRdb retains in-frame clones only, with some absent. This sample has 650,000 to 800,000 clones, with over 80% found just once. Sequencing was done on a sample of peripheral blood. The receptors originated from a woman younger than 30 with acute or convalescent COVID-19. Both conserved end residues are part of each CDR3. The order of the fields is V gene, J gene, CDR3 protein.

TRBV5-1	TRBJ1-1	CASSLAGRNTEAFF
TRBV5-1	TRBJ1-6	CASTVRTGTNSPLHF
TRBV19	TRBJ2-3	CASTGSRGTDTQYF
TRBV6-5	TRBJ1-2	CASSPEVSGRRGYTF
TRBV11-2	TRBJ2-7	CASSLGRITYEQYF
TRBV5-1	TRBJ2-5	CASSLELAGRGETQYF
TRBV3-1/TRBV3-2	TRBJ1-1	CASSLGTGNTEAFF
TRBV10-3	TRBJ2-7	CAIWGQGYEQYF
TRBV7-8	TRBJ2-7	CATSGPYEQYF
TRBV6-5	TRBJ2-2	CATSGGANTGELFF
TRBV19	TRBJ1-2	CASSIVFGAGGEGYTF
TRBV3-1/TRBV3-2	TRBJ2-2	CASSHPRTGGIANTGELFF
TRBV9	TRBJ2-7	CASSVGTGQFEQYF
TRBV3-1/TRBV3-2	TRBJ1-5	CASSQGGGVRGDQPQHF
TRBV7-9	TRBJ2-7	CASSFDRASYEQYF
TRBV5-4	TRBJ2-1	CASSLWVLRNRGQYNEQFF
TRBV2	TRBJ2-3	CASSEGSSGPRGTQYF
TRBV21-1	TRBJ2-7	CASSNNRGSYEQYF
TRBV5-4	TRBJ2-7	CASSSARQGVYEQYF
TRBV18	TRBJ2-2	CASSPPTGPNTGELFF
TRBV24-1	TRBJ1-1	CATSDSGQREAFF
TRBV11-2	TRBJ2-3	CASSPGKGGAEGDTQYF
TRBV4-1	TRBJ1-1	CASSQQTDRGRTFAFF
TRBV19	TRBJ2-7	CASSRLAGDSYEQYF
TRBV7-9	TRBJ2-1	CASSSLSSYNEQFF
TRBV5-6	TRBJ1-2	CASSPPDFGMYGYTF
TRBV6-4	TRBJ2-3	CASSGNTDPYNTQYF
TRBV6-4	TRBJ1-2	CASRETGGSNYGYTF
TRBV5-1	TRBJ2-7	CASSFRGGEYYEQYF
TRBV7-2	TRBJ1-1	CASSTYRVHTEAFF
TRBV19	TRBJ1-2	CAIGGAGALNYGYTF
TRBV28	TRBJ1-5	CASLPWGQGARQPQHF
TRBV6-5	TRBJ1-1	CASSYKGRVTEAFF
TRBV28	TRBJ1-1	CASSGTYRRDTEAFF
TRBV19	TRBJ1-1	CASRRTDLIEAFF
TRBV2	TRBJ1-2	CASSGDRDRAGYGYTF
TRBV7-9	TRBJ1-2	CASSRYREANYGYTF
TRBV6-6	TRBJ1-2	CASGEGDGDAYGYTF
TRBV5-1	TRBJ2-5	CASSGGTGGRETQYF
TRBV6-5	TRBJ1-2	CASGQTYGYTF
TRBV2	TRBJ1-1	CASSGSRTGATEAFF
TRBV7-9	TRBJ2-3	CASSPRGGQGTDTQYF
TRBV7-9	TRBJ1-6	CASSLVNRGNSPLHF
TRBV10-3	TRBJ2-3	CAIRAEMGLADTDTQYF
TRBV19	TRBJ1-1	CARQGGRTEAFF
TRBV29-1	TRBJ2-5	CSVRATGGSKETQYF
TRBV10-1	TRBJ2-5	CAGPSSGAPKETQYF
TRBV7-4	TRBJ1-2	CASSYQPVPPGSYGYTF
TRBV24-1	TRBJ2-1	CATSRAGVNEQFF
TRBV9	TRBJ2-1	CASSTQARWNNEQFF